This section outlines one T cell receptor (beta chain) sequence together with its context. Its antigen is unidentified. The V gene lost 6 bases and the J gene lost 0 bases, with 12 bases spanning the gap. Looked up from germline, CDR1 is SEHNR and CDR2 is FQNEAQ (reference sequence). The CDR3 is 15 residues long. The sample is drawn from a study of cytomegalovirus exposure and HLA in healthy donors. Findings and caveats of the study: Later analysis demonstrated an association between a missense DCLRE1C variant and TCR beta V- and J-gene trimming. Productive rates of about 90% or about 30% were seen for most TCR beta V segments in an earlier analysis. The study put 150 to 200 TCR beta chains on its list as cytomegalovirus-associated.

PCR primers comprised 60 Vbeta and 13 Jbeta primers. The table came from immunoSEQ multiplex PCR; TCRdb's copy has only in-frame clones and leaves some out. Of fewer than 180,000 clones in the sample, roughly 83% were seen once. The V call is TRBV7-9, the J call TRBJ1-3, with D perhaps matching TRBD1 (6 bases). The source is a human donor in good health. The sample was PBMCs. The CDR3 loop is CASRLGTPSGNTIYF. CDR3 DNA: TGTGCCAGCAGACTAGGGACACCCTCTGGAAACACCATATATTTT.